What follows are 11 T cell receptor beta chains derived from one specimen sequenced in a study of spatial heterogeneity in lung cancer. Time point noted: blood at routine non-recurrence follow-up after resection. One entry per CDR3 protein, called by TCRdb with MiXCR from the 5' RACE reads. The repertoire includes fewer than 3,500 distinct CDR3 sequences, around 20% of them detected once, and 40% sits in the top ten. The sequencing here drew on PBMCs, taken at follow-up. All receptors derive from a male donor with early-stage non-small cell lung cancer.

The chain has TRBV19 and TRBJ2-4; D is possibly TRBD2 (5 bases). Germline assignment: CDR1 LNHDA and CDR2 SQIVND (reference sequence). The CDR3 contains 15 residues. V was trimmed by 3 bases and J by 6 bases, leaving 15 bases between them. The CDR3 here is CASSMVATKGNIQYF. CDR3 in DNA: TGTGCCAGTAGTATGGTAGCGACTAAGGGAAACATTCAGTACTTC. The variable domain in full, completed from reference TRBV19 and TRBJ2-4, reads DGGITQSPKYLFRKEGQNVTLSCEQNLNHDAMYWYRQDPGQGLRLIYYSQIVNDFQKGDIAEGYSVSREKKESFPLTVTSAQKNPTAFYLCASSMVATKGNIQYFGAGTRLSVL.

Sample share makes this clonotype medium-sized. This chain joins TRBV20-1 and TRBJ2-3, with TRBD1 matching over 10 bases. V shed 5 bases and J 1 base; nucleotides not matched to a gene: 6. The CDR3 totals 15 residues. Per germline, CDR1 DFQATT and CDR2 SNEGSKA (reference sequence). In DNA, the CDR3 is TGCAGTGCTGACAGGGGGCGAGTTGGCACAGATACGCAGTATTTT. Translating gives CSADRGRVGTDTQYF.

This clonotype was seen more than once but under ten times. The rearrangement joins TRBV7-2 to TRBJ2-7; D possibly corresponds to TRBD2 (5 bases). Germline loops: CDR1 SGHTA, CDR2 FQGNSA. Trimming removed 5 bases at V and 2 bases at J, with 13 bases between. CDR3 length: 14 amino acids. The CDR3 here is CASSRIAGTYEQYF. The CDR3 DNA reads as TGTGCCAGCAGCCGCATCGCGGGCACCTACGAGCAGTACTTC.

In its sample, this clonotype ranks as medium-sized. The V and J genes are TRBV10-2 and TRBJ2-1; 13 bases fit TRBD2. With V trimmed by 7 bases and J by 7 bases, 10 bases remained unmatched. Germline-derived CDR1 and CDR2 are WSHSY and SAAADI. The CDR3 is made up of 16 amino acids. The CDR3 DNA sequence: TGCGCCAGCAAAATAGGACTAGCGGGAGTAGTGAATGAGCAGTTCTTC. Translating gives CASKIGLAGVVNEQFF.

This chain joins TRBV12-3 or TRBV12-4 and TRBJ2-5; D is perhaps TRBD1 (6 bases). The CDR3 runs 12 residues. The germline V and J ends were trimmed by 8 bases and 2 bases, with 9 bases remaining between them. CDR3: CASSGTQETQYF. The CDR3 DNA sequence: TGTGCCAGCTCCGGGACACAAGAGACCCAGTACTTC.

This clonotype is medium-sized (0.01 to 0.1%). The V gene is TRBV20-1, the J gene TRBJ1-6; the D is unclear. Trimming removed 4 bases at V and 1 base at J, with 8 bases between. CDR3 length: 14 residues. Per germline, CDR1 DFQATT and CDR2 SNEGSKA (reference sequence). CDR3 in DNA: TGCAGTGCTACGGGAGGATCCTATAATTCACCCCTCCACTTT. Its protein is CSATGGSYNSPLHF.

This clonotype is labeled as medium-sized (0.01 to 0.1%). The genes are TRBV11-2 and TRBJ2-2; maybe TRBD1 (5 bases). The CDR3 is 14 residues long. Trimming took off 1 base at V and 7 bases at J, with 10 bases between the two ends. The germline V gene has CDR1 SGHAT and CDR2 FQNNGV. This CDR3 reads CASSLGPGYGELFF. The CDR3 region has the DNA TGTGCCAGCAGCTTAGGACCAGGGTACGGGGAGCTGTTTTTT.

The V call is TRBV7-9, the J call TRBJ1-1, with D possibly TRBD1 on 5 matching bases. Trimming pared 5 bases from V and 8 bases from J, leaving 15 bases between. The CDR3 contains 13 residues. Germline V CDR1 and CDR2: SEHNR, FQNEAQ (reference sequence). The CDR3 DNA reads as TGTGCCAGCAGCGCTCTGAGACAGCAAGAAGCTTTCTTT. Its protein is CASSALRQQEAFF. Full variable domain (remainder filled in from reference TRBV7-9 and TRBJ1-1): DTGVSQNPRHKITKRGQNVTFRCDPISEHNRLYWYRQTLGQGPEFLTYFQNEAQLEKSRLLSDRFSAERPKGSFSTLEIQRTEQGDSAMYLCASSALRQQEAFFGQGTRLTVV.

There are a few counts of this clonotype. The chain recombines TRBV7-9 with TRBJ2-7; D gene ambiguous. Germline loops: CDR1 SEHNR, CDR2 FQNEAQ (reference sequence). The CDR3 is 12 amino acids. Trimming removed 1 base at V and 7 bases at J, with 8 bases between. CDR3 sequence: CASSLGPGEQYF. For the CDR3, the DNA is TGTGCCAGCAGCTTAGGTCCTGGGGAGCAGTACTTC.

Judged by abundance, this clonotype is medium-sized. The chain links TRBV6-2 or TRBV6-3 to TRBJ2-1, with D possibly matching TRBD2 (5 bases). The CDR3 has 15 amino acids. V was shortened by 5 bases and J by 8 bases, with 19 bases between the two germline ends. Germline loops: CDR1 MNHEY, CDR2 SVGEGT. CDR3: CASSAGIFKIDEQFF. The CDR3 DNA reads as TGTGCCAGCAGTGCCGGGATTTTTAAAATCGATGAGCAGTTCTTC.

This clonotype was seen ten or more times. V and J are TRBV4-1 and TRBJ2-5, with TRBD1 matching 9 bases. The CDR3 runs 15 residues. Germline V gene sequence: CDR1 MGHRA, CDR2 YSYEKL. Trimming took 1 base from V and 5 from J; bases not matched to a gene: 5. The CDR3 region has the DNA TGCGCCAGCAGCCAAGTTGGGACAGGGCACGAGACCCAGTACTTC. As protein: CASSQVGTGHETQYF.